This entry lists 30 T cell receptor beta chains sequenced from one sample in a study of shared clonotypes between healthy human individuals. The method was immunoSEQ multiplex PCR; TCRdb's version includes in-frame clones alone and lacks a portion of them. The sample carries about 2.4 million clones, just over 90% recorded once. Sequenced: naive CD4+ T cells sorted from blood. Subset noted: CD45RA+ positively selected. Every receptor here comes from a man aged 18-30 years in good health.

The genes are TRBV7-2 and TRBJ2-1; 9 nucleotides agree with TRBD2. J lost 2 bases, V lost 6 bases, and 5 bases had no gene match. The CDR3 length is 15 residues. The germline V gene encodes CDR1 SGHTA and CDR2 FQGNSA. The CDR3 is CASRMTSGAYNEQFF. Written as DNA, the CDR3 is TGTGCCAGCAGGATGACTAGCGGCGCCTACAATGAGCAGTTCTTC.

The chain uses TRBV5-4 and TRBJ1-3; no firm D call. This CDR3 is built from 15 residues. Trimming left V 0 bases short and J 3 bases short, with 10 bases between. CDR1 is SGHNT, CDR2 YYREEE, per germline (reference sequence). The CDR3 coding sequence is TGTGCCAGCAGCTTGGAACTGGGGAGTGGAAACACCATATATTTT. As protein: CASSLELGSGNTIYF.

The rearrangement joins TRBV6-1 to TRBJ1-4; D may be TRBD1 (5 bases). Germline V gene data show CDR1 as MNHNS and CDR2 as SASEGT. This CDR3 has 15 residues. Trimming pared 0 bases from V and 7 bases from J, leaving 12 bases between. This chain's CDR3 is CASSEALGLGEKLFF. CDR3 in DNA: TGTGCCAGCAGTGAAGCGTTGGGGCTCGGTGAAAAACTGTTTTTT.

This clone has only a few counts. The V and J genes are TRBV4-3 and TRBJ1-6; D may be TRBD1 (5 bases). The CDR3 spans 16 residues. V was trimmed by 1 base and J by 6 bases, leaving 13 bases between them. Germline assignment: CDR1 LGHNA and CDR2 YSLEER. CDR3 loop: CASSQGAGTSNSPLHF. The DNA of the CDR3 is TGCGCCAGCAGCCAAGGGGCCGGGACGTCTAATTCACCCCTCCACTTT.

The genes are TRBV28 and TRBJ2-7; 7 bases map to TRBD2. CDR1 MDHEN and CDR2 SYDVKM come from the germline V gene. The CDR3 covers 15 residues. V gave up 5 bases and J gave up 2 bases; unmatched junction bases: 9. The CDR3 sequence is CASSLSPGRAYEQYF. The CDR3 DNA reads TGTGCCAGCAGTCTAAGCCCAGGGAGGGCCTACGAGCAGTACTTC. Full variable domain (outside the CDR3, taken from reference TRBV28 and TRBJ2-7): DVKVTQSSRYLVKRTGEKVFLECVQDMDHENMFWYRQDPGLGLRLIYFSYDVKMKEKGDIPEGYSVSREKKERFSLILESASTNQTSMYLCASSLSPGRAYEQYFGPGTRLTVT.

This sequence joins TRBV10-1 and TRBJ2-4; 8 nucleotides agree with TRBD2. This CDR3 is built from 17 residues. The germline gives CDR1 WNHNN, CDR2 SYGVQD (reference sequence). CDR3 nucleotide sequence: TGCGAAATAAAACTAGCGGAAAATCCGGTAGCCAAAAACATTCAGTACTTC. It encodes CEIKLAENPVAKNIQYF.

The rearrangement uses TRBV7-9 and TRBJ1-6; maybe TRBD1 (5 bases). V lost 1 base and J 5 bases, leaving 18 bases between the germline ends. The CDR3 contains 18 residues. Germline loops: CDR1 SEHNR, CDR2 FQNEAQ (reference sequence). CDR3 region: CASSLVILRDSDNSPLHF. The CDR3 bases are TGTGCCAGCAGCTTAGTAATCCTAAGGGACTCTGATAATTCACCCCTCCACTTT.

J is TRBJ2-2 and V is TRBV27; D may be TRBD2 (5 bases). V lost 6 bases and J lost 7, with 6 bases in between. Germline V gene lookup returns CDR1 MNHEY and CDR2 SMNVEV (reference sequence). The CDR3 has 11 residues. In DNA form, the CDR3 reads TGTGCCAGCAGGAGGGACGGGGAGCTGTTTTTT. Translating gives CASRRDGELFF.

The V call is TRBV14, the J call TRBJ2-1; D is ambiguous. This CDR3 comprises 14 residues. Germline-derived CDR1 and CDR2 are SGHDN and FVKESK. V lost 2 bases and J 0 bases, leaving 5 bases between the germline ends. The CDR3 protein is CASSQLGSYNEQFF. CDR3 bases: TGTGCCAGCAGCCAACTGGGCTCCTACAATGAGCAGTTCTTC.

The V call is TRBV2, the J call TRBJ1-4, with a possible D match to TRBD1 (5 bases). Germline V CDR1 and CDR2: SNHLY, FYNNEI. This CDR3 contains 15 residues. V shed 6 bases and J shed 8 bases, with 19 bases lying between them. CDR3 region: CASRAQPGPLEKLFF. In DNA, the CDR3 is TGTGCCAGCAGGGCCCAGCCGGGACCTTTAGAAAAACTGTTTTTT.

This rearrangement joins TRBV19 to TRBJ2-2; a possible D gene is TRBD1 (6 bases). Germline V lookup: CDR1 LNHDA, CDR2 SQIVND (reference sequence). Trimming shortened V by 3 bases and J by 4 bases, and 15 bases separated the two germline ends. The CDR3 extends over 16 amino acids. CDR3 amino acids: CASSIPGTRGTGELFF. In nucleotides, the CDR3 is TGTGCCAGTAGTATCCCCGGGACACGGGGCACCGGGGAGCTGTTTTTT.

This chain joins TRBV10-2 and TRBJ2-2, with 7 bases identical to TRBD2. The trim removed 4 bases at V and 1 base at J, leaving 6 bases unmatched. The CDR3 spans 16 residues. Germline-derived CDR1 and CDR2 are WSHSY and SAAADI. The CDR3 bases are TGCGCCAGCAGTGGTTGGGGACTACTGAACACCGGGGAGCTGTTTTTT. This encodes CASSGWGLLNTGELFF.

About this clone: The same CDR3 arises from other DNA sequences in this sample as well. This chain connects TRBV20-1 to TRBJ2-5; D unresolved. Germline CDR1 reads DFQATT; CDR2 reads SNEGSKA (reference sequence). The CDR3 has 10 residues. The CDR3 nucleotides are TGCAGCGCAATACAAGAGACCCAGTACTTC. Encoded protein: CSAIQETQYF.

J is TRBJ2-7 and V is TRBV4-1; D is uncertain. V was clipped by 0 bases and J by 2 bases, with 20 bases between them. The CDR3 consists of 18 residues. Germline V CDR1 and CDR2: MGHRA, YSYEKL. The CDR3 is CASSQESERNRYPYEQYF. CDR3 DNA: TGCGCCAGCAGCCAAGAAAGTGAAAGAAACCGATACCCCTACGAGCAGTACTTC.

Here the CDR3 reads CSVGAFNQPQHF. CDR3 DNA: TGCAGCGTTGGGGCCTTCAATCAGCCCCAGCATTTT. The chain recombines TRBV29-1 with TRBJ1-5; D is unresolved. This CDR3 comprises 12 residues. The V gene lost 4 bases and the J gene lost 3 bases, with 7 bases spanning the gap. Germline values: CDR1 SQVTM, CDR2 ANQGSEA.

The chain employs TRBV21-1 and TRBJ2-7; TRBD1 is the table's D call, not checked against the DNA. TRBV21-1 is a pseudogene locus. There are 15 residues in the CDR3. CDR3 loop: CASIEGDKTAYEQYF. In nucleotides, the CDR3 is TGTGCCAGCATCGAGGGGGACAAAACCGCCTACGAGCAGTACTTC.

The rearrangement links TRBV5-5 to TRBJ1-5; D not resolved. From germline, CDR1 is SGHKS and CDR2 YYEKEE (reference sequence). The V end lost 0 bases, the J end lost 5 bases, and 6 bases lay between the germline ends. This CDR3 spans 13 amino acids. In nucleotides, the CDR3 is TGTGCCAGCAGCTTGGAACTTGATCAGCCCCAGCATTTT. It encodes CASSLELDQPQHF.

This chain joins TRBV10-2 and TRBJ2-3; a weak D match, TRBD1 (6 bases). The ends were cut back, 5 bases at V and 4 bases at J, with 10 bases in the middle. From germline, CDR1 is WSHSY and CDR2 SAAADI. The CDR3 has 13 amino acids. CDR3 protein: CASSRGNADTQYF. CDR3 nucleotide sequence: TGCGCCAGCAGTAGGGGGAATGCAGATACGCAGTATTTT.

This clone was seen just once. The V and J genes are TRBV10-3 and TRBJ2-1; the match to TRBD1 covers 7 bases. CDR1 and CDR2 (germline): ENHRY, SYGVKD. The CDR3 covers 14 residues. Trimming at V came to 2 bases and at J to 7 bases, leaving 5 bases not matched to a gene. CDR3 loop: CAISEVGQINEQFF. CDR3 DNA: TGTGCCATCAGTGAGGTGGGACAGATTAATGAGCAGTTCTTC.

Notes on this clone: Other DNA variants within this sample encode the same CDR3. The chain combines TRBV6-5 with TRBJ2-7, with 10 positions matching TRBD1. There are 15 residues in the CDR3. Unmatched junction bases numbered 1, after V lost 0 bases and J lost 2 bases. Germline CDR1 is MNHEY and CDR2 is SVGAGI. The DNA for the CDR3 is TGTGCCAGCAGTTACTCCGGACAGGGGGCCTACGAGCAGTACTTC. Translated, it gives CASSYSGQGAYEQYF.

The genes are TRBV7-2 and TRBJ2-7; D is unresolved. The CDR3 spans 13 residues. The germline V and J ends were trimmed by 0 bases and 3 bases, with 6 bases remaining between them. Per germline, CDR1 SGHTA and CDR2 FQGNSA. The CDR3 DNA is TGTGCCAGCAGCTTAGCGCAGGACTACGAGCAGTACTTC. As protein: CASSLAQDYEQYF.

This rearrangement joins TRBV30 to TRBJ1-3; D remains ambiguous. The CDR3 runs 15 residues. Germline CDR1 is GTSNPN and CDR2 is SVGIG (reference sequence). The ends were cut back, 0 bases at V and 8 bases at J, with 17 bases in the middle. The CDR3 reads CAWSVLGPLADTIYF. DNA of the CDR3: TGTGCCTGGAGTGTACTTGGACCCCTCGCGGACACCATATATTTT.

The chain recombines TRBV18 with TRBJ1-5; D unresolved. The V and J ends lost 3 bases and 6 bases respectively, with 18 bases between them. The CDR3 has 16 amino acids. Germline CDR1 reads KGHSH; CDR2 reads LQKENI. The CDR3 DNA reads as TGTGCCAGCTCACCCGCCGTCCCCCATGAGGGTCAGCCCCAGCATTTT. This codes for CASSPAVPHEGQPQHF.

V is TRBV5-1 and J is TRBJ2-7; unclear D gene. The CDR3 is 14 amino acids. The V and J ends lost 4 bases and 0 bases respectively, with 11 bases between them. CDR1 is SGHRS, CDR2 YFSETQ, per germline. CDR3 bases: TGCGCCAGCAGCACAATACCGAGCTCCTACGAGCAGTACTTC. Residues: CASSTIPSSYEQYF.

The rearrangement links TRBV27 to TRBJ2-1; 7 bases map to TRBD2. The CDR3 totals 14 residues. Germline lookup yields CDR1 MNHEY and CDR2 SMNVEV (reference sequence). V was clipped by 8 bases and J by 6 bases; unmatched bases: 10. CDR3: CASVVSGKRNEQFF. Here the CDR3 DNA reads TGTGCCAGCGTGGTCAGCGGGAAGCGCAATGAGCAGTTCTTC.

A word on this clone: Because the CDR3 is missing its conserved closing phenylalanine or tryptophan, this is likely a read error. The DNA is left out, because the CDR3 cannot be placed on it with certainty; the CDR3 is given as TCRdb lists it. V usage is TRBV2 and J usage is TRBJ2-7; the table's TRBD2 call for D was not verified on the DNA. The CDR3 is made up of 12 amino acids, end residues included. CDR1 and CDR2 (germline): SNHLY, FYNNEI. The chain's CDR3 is CASTLGLAGLHL.

This chain joins TRBV21-1 and TRBJ2-4; TRBD2 is the table's D call, not checked against the DNA. TRBV21-1 has pseudogene status. The CDR3 totals 15 residues. CDR3 residues: CASSPFLRAKNIQYF. The CDR3 region has the DNA TGTGCCAGCAGTCCCTTTCTGCGAGCCAAAAACATTCAGTACTTC.

V usage is TRBV19 and J usage is TRBJ1-2; the match to TRBD1 covers 8 bases. CDR1 is LNHDA and CDR2 is SQIVND in the germline V gene (reference sequence). With 11 bases clipped from V and 7 bases from J, the junction kept 12 bases outside the gene matches. This CDR3 has 13 amino acids. DNA of the CDR3: TGTGCCGCTACGAGAGGACAGGGCGGTGGCTACACCTTC. Amino acid sequence: CAATRGQGGGYTF.

Comment on this clone: This sample includes further DNA sequences coding for the same CDR3. The chain links TRBV18 to TRBJ1-1; 8 bases are a match to TRBD1. This CDR3 has 13 residues. Looked up from germline, CDR1 is KGHSH and CDR2 is LQKENI. The trim removed 3 bases at V and 3 bases at J, leaving 0 bases unmatched. The CDR3 here is CASSPDRDTEAFF. In nucleotides, the CDR3 is TGTGCCAGCTCACCGGACAGGGACACTGAAGCTTTCTTT.

The V call is TRBV2, the J call TRBJ2-6; D unclear. The V end lost 4 bases, the J end lost 0 bases, and 7 bases lay between the germline ends. This CDR3 region has 15 residues. CDR1 is SNHLY, CDR2 FYNNEI, per germline. The CDR3 loop reads CASSATFSGANVLTF. The CDR3 coding sequence is TGTGCCAGCAGTGCCACTTTCTCTGGGGCCAACGTCCTGACTTTC.